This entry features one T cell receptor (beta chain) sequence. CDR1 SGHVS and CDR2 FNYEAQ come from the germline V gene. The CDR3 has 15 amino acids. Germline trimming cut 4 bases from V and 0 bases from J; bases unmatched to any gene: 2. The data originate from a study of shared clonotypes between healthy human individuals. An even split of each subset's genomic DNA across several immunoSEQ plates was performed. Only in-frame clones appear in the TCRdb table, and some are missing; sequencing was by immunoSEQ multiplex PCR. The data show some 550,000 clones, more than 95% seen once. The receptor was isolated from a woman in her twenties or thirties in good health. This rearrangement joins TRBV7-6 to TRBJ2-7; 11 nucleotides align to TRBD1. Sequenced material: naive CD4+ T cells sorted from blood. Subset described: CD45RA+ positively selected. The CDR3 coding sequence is TGTGCCAGCAGCTGGGGACAGGGGGGCTCCTACGAGCAGTACTTC. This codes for CASSWGQGGSYEQYF.